The 13 T cell receptor beta chains in this list originate from one sample, sequenced in a study of cytomegalovirus exposure and HLA in healthy donors. 60 Vbeta and 13 Jbeta primers were used in PCR. Generated by immunoSEQ multiplex PCR, the TCRdb table keeps only in-frame clones and is missing some. The data hold some 62,000 clones, with around 87% observed a single time. The sample consisted of PBMCs. The receptor set was obtained from a man aged 18 to 30 in good health and CMV-seronegative.

The rearrangement uses TRBV18 and TRBJ1-5; no firm D call. Germline values: CDR1 KGHSH, CDR2 LQKENI. The CDR3 contains 15 residues. Trimming took 3 bases from V and 4 from J, leaving 13 bases between them. CDR3: CASSPPGSGNQPQHF. CDR3 sequence (DNA): TGTGCCAGCTCACCCCCGGGGTCTGGGAATCAGCCCCAGCATTTT.

This clone was observed once. V and J are TRBV29-1 and TRBJ1-2; 8 positions agree with TRBD1. With V trimmed by 7 bases and J by 4 bases, 5 bases remained unmatched. The CDR3 is 12 amino acids. Germline CDR1 SQVTM, CDR2 ANQGSEA. The CDR3 DNA follows: TGCAGCGAGACAGGGGTCTCCTATGGCTACACCTTC. This sequence encodes CSETGVSYGYTF.

The chain has TRBV4-1 and TRBJ2-7, with TRBD1 matching 7 bases. The CDR3 has 13 residues. CDR1 and CDR2 (germline): MGHRA, YSYEKL. Losses at the gene ends were 7 bases for V and 0 bases for J; bases not matched to a gene: 3. Here the CDR3 DNA reads TGCGCCAGCAAACGGGACAGCTCCTACGAGCAGTACTTC. Its protein is CASKRDSSYEQYF.

The chain has TRBV7-3 and TRBJ2-7; tentative D call: TRBD1 (6 bases). V was trimmed by 5 bases and J by 2 bases, leaving 13 bases between them. This CDR3 is 14 amino acids long. CDR1 is SGHTA and CDR2 is FQGTGA in the germline V gene. CDR3 amino acids: CASSPQGTAYEQYF. CDR3 coding DNA: TGTGCCAGCAGCCCCCAGGGGACCGCCTACGAGCAGTACTTC. The full variable domain, in which reference TRBV7-3 and TRBJ2-7 provide the parts outside the CDR3, is GAGVSQTPSNKVTEKGKYVELRCDPISGHTALYWYRQSLGQGPEFLIYFQGTGAADDSGLPNDRFFAVRPEGSVSTLKIQRTERGDSAVYLCASSPQGTAYEQYFGPGTRLTVT.

This clone was detected a few times. The gene calls are TRBV29-1 and TRBJ1-2, with 10 bases matching TRBD1. Germline V CDR1 and CDR2: SQVTM, ANQGSEA. V was clipped by 4 bases and J by 6 bases; unmatched bases: 11. The CDR3 loop spans 15 amino acids. CDR3 amino acids: CSVVGTGAIENGYTF. The CDR3 nucleotides read TGCAGCGTTGTGGGGACAGGGGCCATAGAGAATGGCTACACCTTC.

This rearrangement joins TRBV28 to TRBJ1-4, with D unresolved. The CDR3 contains 14 residues. Germline V gives CDR1 MDHEN, CDR2 SYDVKM. Trimming took 3 bases from V and 2 from J, leaving 7 bases between them. Here the CDR3 reads CASSFVGTNEKLFF. The CDR3 DNA follows: TGTGCCAGCAGTTTTGTGGGCACTAATGAAAAACTGTTTTTT.

The V call is TRBV10-3, the J call TRBJ1-2; 7 bases fit TRBD1. The CDR3 is made up of 13 amino acids. After removal of 2 bases from V and 4 bases from J, the junction contained 1 base not matched to a gene. Germline CDR1 is ENHRY and CDR2 is SYGVKD. The CDR3 DNA follows: TGTGCCATCAGTGAGACAGGGGTCTATGGCTACACCTTC. Its translation is CAISETGVYGYTF.

This chain uses TRBV28 with TRBJ2-7, with 10 bases identical to TRBD1. Looked up from germline, CDR1 is MDHEN and CDR2 is SYDVKM. The CDR3 has 14 residues. With V trimmed by 6 bases and J by 6 bases, 8 bases remained unmatched. The CDR3 sequence: CASSPGQGWAEQYF. The DNA for the CDR3 is TGTGCCAGCAGCCCGGGACAGGGGTGGGCCGAGCAGTACTTC.

V is TRBV6-1 and J is TRBJ2-7, with TRBD2 identical over 9 bases. V dropped 6 bases and J dropped 0; count of bases not matched to a gene: 3. The CDR3 extends over 14 amino acids. Germline loops: CDR1 MNHNS, CDR2 SASEGT. CDR3 sequence reads: CASSLSGGSYEQYF. The CDR3 DNA follows: TGTGCCAGCAGCCTTAGCGGGGGCTCCTACGAGCAGTACTTC.

V and J are TRBV30 and TRBJ2-7; 8 positions agree with TRBD2. V dropped 0 bases and J dropped 2; count of bases not matched to a gene: 9. Germline V CDR1 and CDR2: GTSNPN, SVGIG (reference sequence). The CDR3 runs 16 residues. The CDR3 DNA is TGTGCCTGGAGTGTATCGGGAGGGATCGAAACCTACGAGCAGTACTTC. This translates into CAWSVSGGIETYEQYF.

This chain connects TRBV4-2 to TRBJ1-1; 9 nucleotides agree with TRBD1. The V gene end was trimmed by 0 bases and the J gene end by 3 bases; junction bases not matched to a gene: 8. Germline loops: CDR1 LGHNA, CDR2 YNFKEQ. This CDR3 region has 17 residues. The CDR3 protein is CASSQERWDREYTEAFF. The CDR3 nucleotides are TGTGCCAGCAGCCAAGAGCGTTGGGACAGGGAGTACACTGAAGCTTTCTTT.

The chain carries TRBV11-1 and TRBJ2-3; D is ambiguous. The CDR3 covers 15 residues. V was clipped by 4 bases and J by 0 bases, with 11 bases between them. The germline V gene encodes CDR1 SGHAT and CDR2 FQDESV (reference sequence). CDR3 protein: CASSSSYLSTDTQYF. CDR3 coding DNA: TGTGCCAGCAGCTCCTCCTATCTTAGCACAGATACGCAGTATTTT.

V usage is TRBV29-1 and J usage is TRBJ1-2; the D is unclear. This CDR3 has 12 amino acids. Germline lookup yields CDR1 SQVTM and CDR2 ANQGSEA. V lost 4 bases to trimming and J lost 8 bases, with 14 bases between them. The CDR3 DNA reads as TGCAGCGTTGGTACCGGGTTTGAAGGCTACACCTTC. This codes for CSVGTGFEGYTF.